This TCR beta chain was observed in a study of blood T cell repertoires in COVID-19. As for the study in general: PBMCs, B-cell-depleted T cells, or T cells were the source of the cDNA or gDNA that made up the material.

Trimming removed 2 bases from V and 3 bases from J, with 12 bases in between. Germline loops: CDR1 SGHRS, CDR2 YFSETQ. The CDR3 totals 15 residues. The protocol was immunoSEQ multiplex PCR, while the TCRdb copy is restricted to in-frame clones and leaves out a portion. In the table there are about 87,000 clones, over 75% of which are singletons. The clonotype comes from a woman in her seventies with acute or convalescent COVID-19. The specimen sequenced was peripheral blood. J is TRBJ2-1 and V is TRBV5-1, with a weak D call TRBD1 (6 bases). This CDR3 reads CASSLIGGFYNEQFF. The CDR3 region has the DNA TGCGCCAGCAGCTTAATAGGGGGTTTCTACAATGAGCAGTTCTTC.